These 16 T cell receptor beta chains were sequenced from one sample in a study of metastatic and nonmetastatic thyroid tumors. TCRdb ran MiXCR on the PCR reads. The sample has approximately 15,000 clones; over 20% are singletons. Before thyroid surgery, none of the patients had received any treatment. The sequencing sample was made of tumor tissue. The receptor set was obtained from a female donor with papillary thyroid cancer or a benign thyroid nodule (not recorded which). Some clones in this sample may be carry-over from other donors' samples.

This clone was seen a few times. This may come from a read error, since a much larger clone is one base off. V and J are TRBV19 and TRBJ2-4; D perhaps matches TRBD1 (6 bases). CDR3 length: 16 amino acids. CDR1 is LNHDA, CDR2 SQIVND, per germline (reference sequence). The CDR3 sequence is CAGSITTGTLKNIQYF. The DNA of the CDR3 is TGTGCCGGTAGTATTACTACCGGGACACTTAAAAACATTCAGTACTTC.

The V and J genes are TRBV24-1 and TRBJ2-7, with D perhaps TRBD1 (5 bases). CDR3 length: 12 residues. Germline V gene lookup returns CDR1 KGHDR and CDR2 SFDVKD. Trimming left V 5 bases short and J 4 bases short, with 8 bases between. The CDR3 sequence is CATSAQGYEQYF. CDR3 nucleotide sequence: TGTGCCACCAGTGCCCAGGGATACGAGCAGTACTTC.

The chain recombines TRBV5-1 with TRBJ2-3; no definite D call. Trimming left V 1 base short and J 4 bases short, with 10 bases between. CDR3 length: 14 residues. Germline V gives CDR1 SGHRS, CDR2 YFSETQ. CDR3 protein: CASSLNYMADTQYF. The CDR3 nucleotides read TGCGCCAGCAGCTTGAATTACATGGCAGATACGCAGTATTTT.

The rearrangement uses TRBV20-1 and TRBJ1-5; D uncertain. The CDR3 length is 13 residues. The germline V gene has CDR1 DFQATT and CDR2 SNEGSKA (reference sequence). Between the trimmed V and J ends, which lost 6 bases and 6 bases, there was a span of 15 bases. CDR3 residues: CSAQGRQGQPQHF. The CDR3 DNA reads TGCAGTGCCCAAGGCAGACAAGGTCAGCCCCAGCATTTT.

CDR3 protein: CSARDSPPYEQYF. In DNA form, the CDR3 reads TGCAGTGCTAGAGATTCCCCTCCGTACGAGCAGTACTTC. The chain recombines TRBV20-1 with TRBJ2-7; D remains unclear. The CDR3 is made up of 13 amino acids. The V gene's germline CDR1 is DFQATT and CDR2 SNEGSKA (reference sequence). V lost 0 bases and J 4 bases, leaving 10 bases between the germline ends.

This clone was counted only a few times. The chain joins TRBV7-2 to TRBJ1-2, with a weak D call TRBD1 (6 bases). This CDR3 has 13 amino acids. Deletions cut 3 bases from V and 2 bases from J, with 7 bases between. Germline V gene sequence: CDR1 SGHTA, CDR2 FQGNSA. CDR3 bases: TGTGCCAGCAGCTTTCAGGGGAACTATGGCTACACCTTC. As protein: CASSFQGNYGYTF.

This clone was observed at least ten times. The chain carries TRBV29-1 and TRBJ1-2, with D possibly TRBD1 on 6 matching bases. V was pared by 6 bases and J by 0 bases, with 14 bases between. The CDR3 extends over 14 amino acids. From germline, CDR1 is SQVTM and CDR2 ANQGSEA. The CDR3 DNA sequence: TGCAGCGTCGATGGGACACTTTCTAACTATGGCTACACCTTC. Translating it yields CSVDGTLSNYGYTF.

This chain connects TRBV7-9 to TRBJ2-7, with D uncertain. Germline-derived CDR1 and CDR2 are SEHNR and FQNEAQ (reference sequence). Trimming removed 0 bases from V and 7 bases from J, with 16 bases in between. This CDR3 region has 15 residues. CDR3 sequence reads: CASSLAPPFLEEQYF. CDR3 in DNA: TGTGCCAGCAGCTTAGCCCCCCCGTTCCTTGAGGAGCAGTACTTC. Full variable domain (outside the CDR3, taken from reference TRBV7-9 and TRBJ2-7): DTGVSQNPRHKITKRGQNVTFRCDPISEHNRLYWYRQTLGQGPEFLTYFQNEAQLEKSRLLSDRFSAERPKGSFSTLEIQRTEQGDSAMYLCASSLAPPFLEEQYFGPGTRLTVT.

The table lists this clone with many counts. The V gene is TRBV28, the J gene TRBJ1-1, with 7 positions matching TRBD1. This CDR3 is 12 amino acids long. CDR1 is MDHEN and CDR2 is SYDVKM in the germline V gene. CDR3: CATRGLRSEAFF. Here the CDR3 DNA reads TGTGCGACGAGGGGGCTAAGGAGTGAAGCTTTCTTT.

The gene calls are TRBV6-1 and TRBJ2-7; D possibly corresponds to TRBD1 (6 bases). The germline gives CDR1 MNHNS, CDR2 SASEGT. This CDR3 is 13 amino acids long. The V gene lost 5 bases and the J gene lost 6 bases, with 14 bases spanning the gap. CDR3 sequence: CASSPGTFAEQYF. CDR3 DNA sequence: TGTGCCAGCAGTCCCGGGACATTCGCCGAGCAGTACTTC.

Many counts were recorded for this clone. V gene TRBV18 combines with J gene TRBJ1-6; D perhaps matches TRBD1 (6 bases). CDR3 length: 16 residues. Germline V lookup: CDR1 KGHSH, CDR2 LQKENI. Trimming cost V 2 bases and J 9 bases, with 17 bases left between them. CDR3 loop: CASSPSYGRGPSPLHF. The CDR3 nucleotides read TGTGCCAGCTCACCATCATATGGCAGGGGACCTTCACCCCTCCACTTT.

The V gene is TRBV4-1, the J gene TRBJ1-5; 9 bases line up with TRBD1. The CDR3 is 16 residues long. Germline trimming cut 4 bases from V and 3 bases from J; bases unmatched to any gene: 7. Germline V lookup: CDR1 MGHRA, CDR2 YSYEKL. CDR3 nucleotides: TGCGCCAGCAGCCTAACAACAGGGGGCTTCAATCAGCCCCAGCATTTT. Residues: CASSLTTGGFNQPQHF.

In DNA, the CDR3 is TGCAGTGCTAGAGATGACCCTCGGACTAGCGGCCACACAGATACGCAGTATTTT. Translation: CSARDDPRTSGHTDTQYF. The chain links TRBV20-1 to TRBJ2-3; 10 bases agree with TRBD2. This CDR3 comprises 18 residues. Germline-derived CDR1 and CDR2 are DFQATT and SNEGSKA (reference sequence). The trim removed 0 bases at V and 2 bases at J, leaving 11 bases unmatched.

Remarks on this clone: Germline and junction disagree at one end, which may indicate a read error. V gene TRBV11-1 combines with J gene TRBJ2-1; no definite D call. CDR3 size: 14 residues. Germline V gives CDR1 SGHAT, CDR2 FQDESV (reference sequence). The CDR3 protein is CASSLAIIGDKQFF. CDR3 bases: TGTGCTAGCAGCTTAGCAATCATAGGAGATAAGCAGTTCTTC.

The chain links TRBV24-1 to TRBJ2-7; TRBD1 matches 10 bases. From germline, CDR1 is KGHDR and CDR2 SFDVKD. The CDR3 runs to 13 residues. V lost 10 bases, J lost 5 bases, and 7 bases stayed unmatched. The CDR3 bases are TGTGCCACTAGAGACAGGGGGCAGAACGAGCAGTACTTC. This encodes CATRDRGQNEQYF.

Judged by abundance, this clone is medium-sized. This chain's CDR3 is CASSLRAVRTDTQYF. The CDR3 region has the DNA TGTGCCAGCAGCCTAAGGGCAGTGCGTACAGATACGCAGTATTTT. The chain links TRBV27 to TRBJ2-3; no firm D call. V lost 6 bases, J lost 3 bases, and 16 bases lay in between. From germline, CDR1 is MNHEY and CDR2 SMNVEV (reference sequence). This CDR3 is built from 15 residues.